The next 16 T cell receptor beta chains were all read from a single sample in a study of spatial heterogeneity in lung cancer. TCRdb re-called the 5' RACE reads with MiXCR, one entry per CDR3 protein. The data show about 30,000 distinct CDR3 sequences, with around 9.2% seen just once and 36% held by the top ten. Regarding time point: sample taken at primary tumor resection. Whole RNA was taken from tumor, nontumor lung or frozen PBMC; it was then sequenced unsorted. The material sequenced was PBMCs, taken at surgery. These receptors were obtained from a female donor with early-stage non-small cell lung cancer.

This clonotype was observed at least ten times. V and J are TRBV4-3 and TRBJ2-3; D remains ambiguous. The germline gives CDR1 LGHNA, CDR2 YSLEER. Trimming pared 1 base from V and 2 bases from J, leaving 10 bases between. The CDR3 totals 15 residues. The CDR3 DNA sequence: TGCGCCAGCAGCCAAGGTTCCGCGAACACAGATACGCAGTATTTT. Translation gives CASSQGSANTDTQYF.

The sample holds many counts of this clonotype. CDR3 sequence reads: CASSYGLGSTGELFF. CDR3 DNA: TGTGCCAGCAGCTACGGACTAGGAAGCACCGGGGAGCTGTTTTTT. The chain has TRBV7-2 and TRBJ2-2, with 7 nucleotides matching TRBD2. Germline-derived CDR1 and CDR2 are SGHTA and FQGNSA. Trimming took 4 bases from V and 4 from J; bases not matched to a gene: 6. The CDR3 contains 15 residues.

This clonotype has a count of ten or more. V gene TRBV27 combines with J gene TRBJ2-4; 7 bases fit TRBD1. The trim removed 4 bases at V and 2 bases at J, leaving 8 bases unmatched. The CDR3 runs 16 residues. From germline, CDR1 is MNHEY and CDR2 SMNVEV (reference sequence). CDR3 protein: CASSSGQAGPKNIQYF. CDR3 bases: TGTGCCAGCAGTTCCGGACAGGCCGGACCCAAAAACATTCAGTACTTC.

This clonotype occurred many times. The CDR3 is CASIYRSTDTQYF. The CDR3 DNA follows: TGTGCCAGCATATACAGGAGCACAGATACGCAGTATTTT. The chain joins TRBV2 to TRBJ2-3; D may be TRBD1 (5 bases). Germline CDR1 is SNHLY and CDR2 is FYNNEI. V dropped 7 bases and J dropped 0 bases, with 8 bases sitting between them. The CDR3 is 13 amino acids.

There are many counts of this clonotype. The V gene is TRBV18, the J gene TRBJ1-5; D gene uncertain. Trimming removed 6 bases from V and 2 bases from J, with 14 bases in between. Germline V gene data show CDR1 as KGHSH and CDR2 as LQKENI. CDR3 size: 15 residues. CDR3 sequence (DNA): TGTGCCAGCTCGAGTGGGTCCAGCCGCAATCAGCCCCAGCATTTT. This codes for CASSSGSSRNQPQHF.

This clonotype is labeled as medium-sized (0.01 to 0.1%). The chain links TRBV5-6 to TRBJ2-7, with a possible D match to TRBD1 (7 bases). Germline V lookup: CDR1 SGHDT, CDR2 YYEEEE. Trimming took off 2 bases at V and 5 bases at J, with 14 bases between the two ends. This CDR3 is 14 amino acids long. CDR3 protein: CASSFRRGANEQYF. CDR3 in DNA: TGTGCCAGCAGCTTTCGCAGGGGGGCCAACGAGCAGTACTTC.

This clonotype was recorded at least ten times. DNA of the CDR3: TGTGCCAGCAGCCCGGGACTAGCGGGTGGCCATGAGCAGTTCTTC. This gives the protein CASSPGLAGGHEQFF. This chain uses TRBV2 with TRBJ2-1, with TRBD2 identical over 12 bases. Germline CDR1 reads SNHLY; CDR2 reads FYNNEI. V trimming: 6 bases; J trimming: 8 bases; junction bases outside the gene matches: 8. This CDR3 has 15 amino acids.

This clonotype came up many times. This sequence joins TRBV5-1 and TRBJ1-2; 11 positions agree with TRBD1. The CDR3 has 14 residues. The junction had 5 bases not matched to a gene; V was cut back by 3 bases and J by 7 bases. CDR1 is SGHRS and CDR2 is YFSETQ in the germline V gene. Here the CDR3 reads CASSSDRGQSGYTF. The CDR3, as DNA: TGCGCCAGCAGCTCGGACAGGGGGCAAAGTGGCTACACCTTC.

This clonotype was recorded many times. The chain links TRBV19 to TRBJ1-5; TRBD1 is a possible D gene (6 bases). In germline, CDR1 is LNHDA, CDR2 SQIVND (reference sequence). Trimming took 11 bases from V and 4 from J, leaving 15 bases between them. This CDR3 comprises 13 residues. In DNA form, the CDR3 reads TGTGCCGCTGACACAGGGTATAATCAGCCCCAGCATTTT. Amino acid sequence: CAADTGYNQPQHF.

This clonotype was counted ten times or more. The chain recombines TRBV15 with TRBJ2-3; 8 bases map to TRBD1. This CDR3 is built from 16 residues. Germline loops: CDR1 LNHNV, CDR2 YYDKDF (reference sequence). The ends lost 0 bases at V and 8 bases at J; junction bases unmatched: 10. The CDR3 DNA reads as TGTGCCACCAGCAGAGATCTTACAGGGGGAGTAGTTACGCAGTATTTT. Translating gives CATSRDLTGGVVTQYF.

This clonotype was seen many times. CDR3 in amino acids: CASVGWAVESGKLFF. Here the CDR3 DNA reads TGTGCCAGCGTCGGTTGGGCGGTAGAGTCGGGAAAACTGTTTTTT. The chain couples TRBV7-9 to TRBJ1-4; D unclear. Looked up from germline, CDR1 is SEHNR and CDR2 is FQNEAQ (reference sequence). The CDR3 length is 15 residues. Trimming cost V 8 bases and J 10 bases, with 23 bases left between them.

This clonotype was found many times. The V and J genes are TRBV12-3 or TRBV12-4 and TRBJ2-1, with D maybe TRBD2 (6 bases). The CDR3 spans 13 residues. Trimming took 4 bases from V and 7 from J, leaving 11 bases between them. As DNA, the CDR3 is TGTGCCAGCAGTTCCCTACTAGCAAATGAGCAGTTCTTC. Its protein is CASSSLLANEQFF.

This clonotype was seen a few times. The chain uses TRBV20-1 and TRBJ1-5; D remains ambiguous. V was shortened by 6 bases and J by 4 bases, with 16 bases between the two germline ends. Germline V gene data show CDR1 as DFQATT and CDR2 as SNEGSKA (reference sequence). The CDR3 has 14 residues. The CDR3 loop is CSATVQVRNQPQHF. The CDR3 DNA sequence: TGCAGTGCGACGGTGCAGGTACGGAATCAGCCCCAGCATTTT.

This clonotype was found many times. The chain has TRBV2 and TRBJ2-2, with unresolved D. V lost 7 bases to trimming and J lost 1 base, with 10 bases between them. CDR1 is SNHLY and CDR2 is FYNNEI in the germline V gene. The CDR3 is 14 residues long. The CDR3 nucleotides read TGTGCCAGCACCCCCGTAGTGAACACCGGGGAGCTGTTTTTT. Residues: CASTPVVNTGELFF.

This clonotype has ten or more counts. The chain carries TRBV12-2 and TRBJ2-7; the table names TRBD1, a call not compared with the DNA. TRBV12-2 constitutes a pseudogene. The CDR3 contains 13 residues. CDR3 in amino acids: CASRSTGSYEQYV. In DNA form, the CDR3 reads TGTGCAAGTCGCTCCACAGGGTCCTACGAGCAGTACGTC.

This clonotype was recorded many times. J is TRBJ2-6 and V is TRBV5-1; D gene ambiguous. This CDR3 has 14 amino acids. V lost 1 base to trimming and J lost 4 bases, with 6 bases between them. CDR1 is SGHRS and CDR2 is YFSETQ in the germline V gene. DNA for the CDR3: TGCGCCAGCAGCTTGCTGGGAGGGGCCAACGTCCTGACTTTC. The encoded protein is CASSLLGGANVLTF.